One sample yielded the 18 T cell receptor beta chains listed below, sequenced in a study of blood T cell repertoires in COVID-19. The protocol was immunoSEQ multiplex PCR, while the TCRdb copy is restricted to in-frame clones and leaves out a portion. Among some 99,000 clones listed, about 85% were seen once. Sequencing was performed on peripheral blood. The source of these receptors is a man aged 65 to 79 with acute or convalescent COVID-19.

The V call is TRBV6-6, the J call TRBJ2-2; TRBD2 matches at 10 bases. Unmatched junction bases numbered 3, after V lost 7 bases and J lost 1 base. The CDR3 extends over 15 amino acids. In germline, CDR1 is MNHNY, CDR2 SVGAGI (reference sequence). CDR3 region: CASTVAGGNTGELFF. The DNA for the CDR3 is TGTGCCAGCACCGTAGCGGGGGGGAACACCGGGGAGCTGTTTTTT.

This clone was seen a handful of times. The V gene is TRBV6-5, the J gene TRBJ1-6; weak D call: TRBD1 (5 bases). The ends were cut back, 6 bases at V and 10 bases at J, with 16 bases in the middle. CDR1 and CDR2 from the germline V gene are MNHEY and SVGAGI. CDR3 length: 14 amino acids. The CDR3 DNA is TGTGCCAGCAGGTTGACAGCCCTGGGCTCACCCCTCCACTTT. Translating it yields CASRLTALGSPLHF.

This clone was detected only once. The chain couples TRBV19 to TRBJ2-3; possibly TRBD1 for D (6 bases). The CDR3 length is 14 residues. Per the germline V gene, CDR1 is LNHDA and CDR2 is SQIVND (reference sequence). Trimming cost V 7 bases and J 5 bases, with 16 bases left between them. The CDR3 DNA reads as TGTGCCAGTAATCTAGGGGGTATTTTAGATACGCAGTATTTT. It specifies CASNLGGILDTQYF.

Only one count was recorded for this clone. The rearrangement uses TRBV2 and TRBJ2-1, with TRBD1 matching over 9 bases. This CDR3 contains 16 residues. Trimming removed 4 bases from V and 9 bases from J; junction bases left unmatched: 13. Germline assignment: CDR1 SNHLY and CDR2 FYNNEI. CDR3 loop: CASSARRTGVTLEQFF. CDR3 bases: TGTGCCAGCAGTGCTCGTCGGACAGGGGTTACCCTTGAGCAGTTCTTC.

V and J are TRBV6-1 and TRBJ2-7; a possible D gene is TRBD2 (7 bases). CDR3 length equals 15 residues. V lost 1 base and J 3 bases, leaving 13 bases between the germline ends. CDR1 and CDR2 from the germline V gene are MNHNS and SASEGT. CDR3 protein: CASSEGVGGVYEQYF. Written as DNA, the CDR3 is TGTGCCAGCAGTGAAGGGGTAGGGGGGGTCTACGAGCAGTACTTC.

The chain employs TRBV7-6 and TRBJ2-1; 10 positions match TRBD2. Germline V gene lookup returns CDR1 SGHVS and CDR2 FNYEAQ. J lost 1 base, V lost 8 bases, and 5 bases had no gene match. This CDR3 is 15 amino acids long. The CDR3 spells CASAFSGGSYNEQFF. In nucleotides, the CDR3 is TGTGCCAGCGCTTTTAGCGGGGGGTCCTACAATGAGCAGTTCTTC.

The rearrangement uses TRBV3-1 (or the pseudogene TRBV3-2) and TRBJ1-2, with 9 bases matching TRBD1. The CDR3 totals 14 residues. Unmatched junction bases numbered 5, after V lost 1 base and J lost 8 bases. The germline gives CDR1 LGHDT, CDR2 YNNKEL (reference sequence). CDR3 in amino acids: CASSQATGGLGYTF. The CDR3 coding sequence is TGTGCCAGCAGCCAAGCAACAGGGGGCTTAGGCTACACCTTC.

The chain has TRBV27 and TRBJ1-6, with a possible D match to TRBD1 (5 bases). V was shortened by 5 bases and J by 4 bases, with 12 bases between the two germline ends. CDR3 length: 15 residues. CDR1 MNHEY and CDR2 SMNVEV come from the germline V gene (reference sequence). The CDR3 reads CASSTAGTYNSPLHF. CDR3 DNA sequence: TGTGCCAGCAGTACGGCCGGGACTTATAATTCACCCCTCCACTTT.

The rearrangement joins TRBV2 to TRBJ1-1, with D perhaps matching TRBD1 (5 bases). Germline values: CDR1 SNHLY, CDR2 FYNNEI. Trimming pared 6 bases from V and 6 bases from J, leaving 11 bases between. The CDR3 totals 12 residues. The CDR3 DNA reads TGTGCCAGCAGAACAGGTTATTCTGAAGCTTTCTTT. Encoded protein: CASRTGYSEAFF.

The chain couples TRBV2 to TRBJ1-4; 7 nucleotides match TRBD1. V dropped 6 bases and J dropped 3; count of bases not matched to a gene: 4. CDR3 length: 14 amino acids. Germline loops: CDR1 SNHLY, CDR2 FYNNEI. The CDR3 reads CASRWDSSNEKLFF. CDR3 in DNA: TGTGCCAGCAGATGGGACAGCTCTAATGAAAAACTGTTTTTT.

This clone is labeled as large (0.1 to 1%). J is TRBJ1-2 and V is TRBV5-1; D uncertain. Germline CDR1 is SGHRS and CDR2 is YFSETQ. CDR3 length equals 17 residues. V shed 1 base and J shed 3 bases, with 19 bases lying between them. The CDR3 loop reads CASSLKFAEPSYYGYTF. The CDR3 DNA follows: TGCGCCAGCAGCTTGAAATTCGCTGAGCCCTCTTACTATGGCTACACCTTC.

CDR3 sequence reads: CASSPALTSGGSPSTDTQYF. CDR3 nucleotide sequence: TGCGCCAGCAGCCCCGCCCTGACTAGCGGGGGGAGTCCTAGCACAGATACGCAGTATTTT. V and J are TRBV4-1 and TRBJ2-3, with 13 bases matching TRBD2. The germline V gene has CDR1 MGHRA and CDR2 YSYEKL. There are 20 residues in the CDR3. The V gene end was trimmed by 4 bases and the J gene end by 0 bases; junction bases not matched to a gene: 13.

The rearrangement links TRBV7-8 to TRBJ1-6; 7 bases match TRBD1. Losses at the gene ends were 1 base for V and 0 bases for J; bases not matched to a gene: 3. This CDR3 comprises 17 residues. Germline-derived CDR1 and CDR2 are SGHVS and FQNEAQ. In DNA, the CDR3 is TGTGCCAGCAGCTTAGGGGCAGGGGGCTCCTATAATTCACCCCTCCACTTT. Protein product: CASSLGAGGSYNSPLHF.

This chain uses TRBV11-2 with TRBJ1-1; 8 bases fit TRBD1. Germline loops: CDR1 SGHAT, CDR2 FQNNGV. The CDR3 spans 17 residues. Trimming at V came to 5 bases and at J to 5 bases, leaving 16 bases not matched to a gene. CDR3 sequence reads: CASSRKTGGQGATEAFF. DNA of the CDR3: TGTGCCAGCAGCCGTAAAACAGGAGGGCAGGGGGCTACTGAAGCTTTCTTT.

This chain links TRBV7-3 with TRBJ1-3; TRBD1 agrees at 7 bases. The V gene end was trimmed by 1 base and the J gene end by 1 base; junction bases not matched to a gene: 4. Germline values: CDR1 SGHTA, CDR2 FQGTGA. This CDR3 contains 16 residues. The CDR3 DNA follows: TGTGCCAGCAGCTTAAAGCCAGGGGGGTCTGGAAACACCATATATTTT. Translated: CASSLKPGGSGNTIYF.

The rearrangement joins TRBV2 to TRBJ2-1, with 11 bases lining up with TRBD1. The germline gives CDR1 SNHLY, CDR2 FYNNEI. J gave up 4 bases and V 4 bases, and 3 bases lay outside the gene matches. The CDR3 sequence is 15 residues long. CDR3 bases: TGTGCCAGCAGTGCGGGGACAGGGGGATACAATGAGCAGTTCTTC. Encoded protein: CASSAGTGGYNEQFF.

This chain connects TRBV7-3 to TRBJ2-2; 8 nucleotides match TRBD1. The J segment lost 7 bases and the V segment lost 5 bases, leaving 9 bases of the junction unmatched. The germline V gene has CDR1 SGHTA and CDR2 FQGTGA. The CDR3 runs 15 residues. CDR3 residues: CASSPRTGGSGELFF. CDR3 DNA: TGTGCCAGCAGCCCCCGCACAGGGGGGAGCGGGGAGCTGTTTTTT.

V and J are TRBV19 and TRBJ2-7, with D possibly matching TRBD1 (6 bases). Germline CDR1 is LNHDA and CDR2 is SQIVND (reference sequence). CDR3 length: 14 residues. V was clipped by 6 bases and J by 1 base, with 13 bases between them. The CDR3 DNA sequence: TGTGCCAGTAGATCACAGGGAAGTTCCTACGAGCAGTACTTC. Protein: CASRSQGSSYEQYF.